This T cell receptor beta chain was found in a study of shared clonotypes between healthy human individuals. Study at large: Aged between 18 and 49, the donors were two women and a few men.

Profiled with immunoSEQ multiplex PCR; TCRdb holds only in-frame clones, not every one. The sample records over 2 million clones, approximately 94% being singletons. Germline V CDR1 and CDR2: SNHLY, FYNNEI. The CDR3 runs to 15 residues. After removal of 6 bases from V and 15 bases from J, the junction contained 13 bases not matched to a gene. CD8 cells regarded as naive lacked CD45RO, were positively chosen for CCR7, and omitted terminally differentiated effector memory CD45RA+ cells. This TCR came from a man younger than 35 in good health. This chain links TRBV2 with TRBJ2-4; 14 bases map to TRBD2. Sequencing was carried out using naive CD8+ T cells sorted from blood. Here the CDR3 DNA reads TGTGCCAGCAGCGATTTTCCGGGACTAGCGGGGGCATGGTACTTC. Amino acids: CASSDFPGLAGAWYF. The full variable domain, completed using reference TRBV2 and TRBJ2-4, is EPEVTQTPSHQVTQMGQEVILRCVPISNHLYFYWYRQILGQKVEFLVSFYNNEISEKSEIFDDQFSVERPDGSNFTLKIRSTKLEDSAMYFCASSDFPGLAGAWYFGAGTRLSVL.